Below are 21 T cell receptor beta chains sequenced from a single sample in a study of T-cell reconstitution after alpha-beta-depleted transplantation in children. Unique molecular identifiers were used to barcode this TCRbeta library. TCRdb re-called the PCR reads through MiXCR, storing one row per CDR3 protein. The table shows some 440,000 distinct CDR3 sequences, with roughly 16% occurring only once. Sequenced material: PBMCs, mostly from graft donor cells, taken 360 days after TCRalphabeta/CD19-depleted stem cell transplant. The receptor set was obtained from a boy less than two years old who had a stem cell transplant for Wiskott-Aldrich syndrome, so the T cells may come from the graft donor.

The rearrangement joins TRBV28 to TRBJ2-3; no clear D. V was trimmed by 5 bases and J by 0 bases, leaving 15 bases between them. The CDR3 runs to 16 residues. Per the germline V gene, CDR1 is MDHEN and CDR2 is SYDVKM. The CDR3: CASSEYSLDSTDTQYF. Here the CDR3 DNA reads TGTGCCAGCAGTGAATATTCCCTGGACAGCACAGATACGCAGTATTTT.

This CDR3 is CSVEPSWRTDTQYF. CDR3 nucleotides: TGCAGCGTTGAACCTAGCTGGCGCACAGATACGCAGTATTTT. V gene TRBV29-1 combines with J gene TRBJ2-3, with a weak D call TRBD2 (5 bases). CDR3 size: 14 residues. CDR1 and CDR2 (germline): SQVTM, ANQGSEA. Trimming removed 2 bases from V and 1 base from J, with 10 bases in between.

The chain has TRBV5-1 and TRBJ2-7; D might be TRBD1 (6 bases). The V end lost 5 bases, the J end lost 2 bases, and 20 bases lay between the germline ends. Germline lookup yields CDR1 SGHRS and CDR2 YFSETQ. The CDR3 consists of 16 residues. DNA of the CDR3: TGCGCCAGCAGGCCGTCTACAGGGTCGGGGACCTACGAGCAGTACTTC. Translating gives CASRPSTGSGTYEQYF.

This clonotype showed up just a few times. The chain joins TRBV5-1 to TRBJ2-7; D is undetermined. The CDR3 consists of 13 residues. The germline V gene has CDR1 SGHRS and CDR2 YFSETQ. Between the trimmed V and J ends, which lost 0 bases and 8 bases, there was a span of 12 bases. The chain's CDR3 is CASSLADPSKQYF. The CDR3, as DNA: TGCGCCAGCAGCTTGGCGGACCCTTCCAAGCAGTACTTC.

The chain links TRBV29-1 to TRBJ2-1, with 7 bases identical to TRBD2. CDR3 length equals 14 residues. Germline V CDR1 and CDR2: SQVTM, ANQGSEA. V was clipped by 0 bases and J by 5 bases; unmatched bases: 4. The CDR3 region is CSVEESGRDNEQFF. CDR3 bases: TGCAGCGTTGAAGAATCTGGGAGGGACAATGAGCAGTTCTTC.

The chain employs TRBV5-1 and TRBJ2-5; D not certain. Germline CDR1 reads SGHRS; CDR2 reads YFSETQ. V gave up 0 bases and J gave up 2 bases, with 14 bases separating them. The CDR3 length is 16 residues. CDR3 sequence: CASSLGGRSEQETQYF. CDR3 nucleotide sequence: TGCGCCAGCAGCTTGGGAGGCAGATCAGAACAAGAGACCCAGTACTTC. Variable domain in full (rest from reference TRBV5-1 and TRBJ2-5): KAGVTQTPRYLIKTRGQQVTLSCSPISGHRSVSWYQQTPGQGLQFLFEYFSETQRNKGNFPGRFSGRQFSNSRSEMNVSTLELGDSALYLCASSLGGRSEQETQYFGPGTRLLVL.

The rearrangement links TRBV10-3 to TRBJ2-4, with D maybe TRBD2 (6 bases). In germline, CDR1 is ENHRY, CDR2 SYGVKD. The V end lost 0 bases, the J end lost 6 bases, and 12 bases lay between the germline ends. This CDR3 comprises 15 residues. CDR3 nucleotides: TGTGCCATCAGTGAGTCCCGACTAGGAGGAAACATTCAGTACTTC. Amino acid sequence: CAISESRLGGNIQYF.

This clonotype turned up a few times. The chain employs TRBV5-1 and TRBJ2-3; possible D gene TRBD2, 6 bases. Germline CDR1 and CDR2: SGHRS and YFSETQ. Between the trimmed V and J ends, which lost 1 base and 4 bases, there was a span of 7 bases. The CDR3 is 13 residues long. Written as DNA, the CDR3 is TGCGCCAGCAGCTTGATAGCGGCAGATACGCAGTATTTT. Its translation: CASSLIAADTQYF.

The chain employs TRBV7-9 and TRBJ2-5; a weak D match, TRBD2 (6 bases). Deletions cut 5 bases from V and 2 bases from J, with 12 bases between. Germline assignment: CDR1 SEHNR and CDR2 FQNEAQ (reference sequence). The CDR3 spans 14 residues. CDR3 sequence (DNA): TGTGCCAGCAGCCCGGTCGGAGGGCAAGAGACCCAGTACTTC. The encoded protein is CASSPVGGQETQYF.

The rearrangement joins TRBV18 to TRBJ1-6; 7 nucleotides match TRBD1. Germline assignment: CDR1 KGHSH and CDR2 LQKENI. Trimming took 6 bases from V and 7 from J; bases not matched to a gene: 3. The CDR3 runs to 13 residues. The CDR3 DNA sequence: TGTGCCAGCTCCGGACAGGTGAATTCACCCCTCCACTTT. Translated: CASSGQVNSPLHF.

This clonotype was detected only a few times. The chain combines TRBV30 with TRBJ2-4, with 8 bases lining up with TRBD1. CDR3 length: 13 amino acids. The V and J ends lost 2 bases and 5 bases, in that order; junction bases with no gene match: 2. Germline-derived CDR1 and CDR2 are GTSNPN and SVGIG (reference sequence). CDR3 sequence reads: CAWSPGGQNIQYF. CDR3 DNA sequence: TGTGCCTGGAGTCCAGGGGGCCAAAACATTCAGTACTTC.

This sequence joins TRBV6-1 and TRBJ2-7; 9 bases map to TRBD1. This CDR3 region has 18 residues. The V gene's germline CDR1 is MNHNS and CDR2 SASEGT. The trim removed 5 bases at V and 3 bases at J, leaving 17 bases unmatched. CDR3 coding DNA: TGTGCCAGCAGTCTCCCTAAATCCGGGACAGGGAGAATCTACGAGCAGTACTTC. Encoded protein: CASSLPKSGTGRIYEQYF.

This clonotype has only a few counts. The chain employs TRBV9 and TRBJ2-2; 11 bases match TRBD2. The junction had 7 bases not matched to a gene; V was cut back by 2 bases and J by 1 base. The CDR3 is 18 residues long. Looked up from germline, CDR1 is SGDLS and CDR2 is YYNGEE. The CDR3 nucleotides are TGTGCCAGCAGCGTCCGTAGCGGGAGGGCCCTGAACACCGGGGAGCTGTTTTTT. This codes for CASSVRSGRALNTGELFF.

This clonotype was recorded a few times. This sequence joins TRBV13 and TRBJ2-2; D gene uncertain. CDR1 PRHDT and CDR2 FYEKMQ come from the germline V gene (reference sequence). This CDR3 has 11 residues. V was trimmed by 6 bases and J by 7 bases, leaving 6 bases between them. CDR3 sequence reads: CASSGNGELFF. The CDR3 nucleotides are TGTGCCAGCAGTGGGAACGGGGAGCTGTTTTTT.

This clonotype has a handful of counts. The rearrangement joins TRBV5-1 to TRBJ2-1; 9 bases are a match to TRBD2. The CDR3 totals 15 residues. J was trimmed by 2 bases and V by 7 bases; bases with no gene match: 7. Per the germline V gene, CDR1 is SGHRS and CDR2 is YFSETQ. The CDR3 DNA reads TGCGCCAGCGCACAGACTAGCGGAACCTACAATGAGCAGTTCTTC. Protein: CASAQTSGTYNEQFF.

This clonotype was detected ten times or more. The rearrangement joins TRBV7-2 to TRBJ1-2; D is possibly TRBD1 (6 bases). The germline V gene encodes CDR1 SGHTA and CDR2 FQGNSA. Trimming cost V 5 bases and J 9 bases, with 16 bases left between them. The CDR3 consists of 13 residues. The CDR3 sequence: CASSLTAGVRYTF. The CDR3 DNA reads TGTGCCAGCAGCCTAACGGCAGGGGTCCGCTACACCTTC.

The rearrangement joins TRBV10-2 to TRBJ2-7; D remains unclear. Germline V lookup: CDR1 WSHSY, CDR2 SAAADI. CDR3 size: 18 residues. V dropped 0 bases and J dropped 0 bases, with 18 bases sitting between them. The CDR3 DNA reads TGCGCCAGCAGTGAGTCCCCCGCTCTTAGGGTCCTCTCCTACGAGCAGTACTTC. Translating gives CASSESPALRVLSYEQYF.

The rearrangement links TRBV20-1 to TRBJ2-2; 13 bases are shared with TRBD2. V shed 3 bases, J shed 4 bases, and the junction held 5 bases outside the gene matches. The CDR3 contains 16 residues. CDR1 DFQATT and CDR2 SNEGSKA come from the germline V gene (reference sequence). The CDR3 region is CSASSTSGRATGELFF. The CDR3 DNA sequence: TGCAGTGCTAGCAGTACTAGCGGGAGGGCCACCGGGGAGCTGTTTTTT.

This clonotype was found many times. The junction shows a germline mismatch at one end, possibly a read error. The chain combines TRBV5-5 with TRBJ1-5, with 10 bases fitting TRBD1. The CDR3 has 14 residues. CDR1 SGHKS and CDR2 YYEKEE come from the germline V gene (reference sequence). The CDR3: CASRLGQGNQPQHF. Written as DNA, the CDR3 is TGTGCCAGCAGGTTGGGACAGGGGAATCAGCCCCAGCATTTT.

This sequence joins TRBV25-1 and TRBJ2-3; 9 bases map to TRBD2. V dropped 5 bases and J dropped 4; count of bases not matched to a gene: 7. This CDR3 contains 15 residues. CDR1 is MGHDK, CDR2 SYGVNS, per germline. For the CDR3, the DNA is TGTGCCAGCAGTCACGCGCGGGAGGGTTCAGATACGCAGTATTTT. Protein: CASSHAREGSDTQYF.

This clonotype was detected a few times. V and J are TRBV12-3 or TRBV12-4 and TRBJ2-7; TRBD1 matches 7 bases. V gave up 5 bases and J gave up 5 bases; unmatched junction bases: 6. The CDR3 contains 13 residues. Here the CDR3 reads CASSHGTAHEQYF. The CDR3 coding sequence is TGTGCCAGCAGTCACGGGACAGCACACGAGCAGTACTTC.